The subject of this entry is one T cell receptor (beta chain). Its antigen is still unknown. This sample was included in a study of T-cell reconstitution after alpha-beta-depleted transplantation in children. Unique molecular identifiers tagged the TCRbeta library. TCRdb used MiXCR to reprocess the PCR reads, holding one entry per CDR3 protein. This table holds a few hundred thousand distinct CDR3 sequences, around 46% found once. Study-level results: After transplant, high TCRbeta diversity at day 60 in some patients arose from surviving recipient T cells and thymic progenitors. After one year, T-cell counts and TCRbeta diversity mostly came from new T cells. At around two months after transplant, the alpha-beta T cells were reportedly derived from several hundred expanded clones that came from non-depleted graft cells.

The length of the CDR3 is 16 residues. V dropped 0 bases and J dropped 2 bases, with 15 bases sitting between them. From germline, CDR1 is SGDLS and CDR2 YYNGEE. The V and J genes are TRBV9 and TRBJ2-7; perhaps TRBD2 as D (5 bases). This clonotype originated in a girl aged 2-10 years with aplastic anemia, due to receive a stem cell transplant. The sequencing used PBMCs, collected before TCRalphabeta/CD19-depleted stem cell transplant. In DNA form, the CDR3 reads TGTGCCAGCAGCGTAGGCCCCGTGGTCGGGACCTACGAGCAGTACTTC. Translating it yields CASSVGPVVGTYEQYF.